This entry describes one TCR beta chain. Its specificity is unknown. The data belong to a study of T cell repertoires in cytomegalovirus infection. Background on the study: A matching HLA type, together with CMV infection, was signaled by public TCR beta signatures.

TCRdb re-analysed the reads in MiXCR, keeping a single row per CDR3 protein. The data show about 890,000 distinct CDR3 sequences, approximately 31% seen once. The CDR3 runs to 19 residues. V lost 0 bases to trimming and J lost 0 bases, with 20 bases between them. Germline loops: CDR1 MNHEY, CDR2 SVGEGT. The receptor was derived from a human donor in good health (CMV status not recorded). Some clones in this sample may be carry-over from other donors' samples. The sequenced sample was cultured CD8+ T cells from PBMCs, obtained from culture after CMV antigen stimulation. This rearrangement joins TRBV6-2 or TRBV6-3 to TRBJ1-1, with D uncertain. The CDR3 nucleotides read TGTGCCAGCAGTTACTCGGAACGCCCCGATGCCAGGATGAACACTGAAGCTTTCTTT. This gives the protein CASSYSERPDARMNTEAFF.